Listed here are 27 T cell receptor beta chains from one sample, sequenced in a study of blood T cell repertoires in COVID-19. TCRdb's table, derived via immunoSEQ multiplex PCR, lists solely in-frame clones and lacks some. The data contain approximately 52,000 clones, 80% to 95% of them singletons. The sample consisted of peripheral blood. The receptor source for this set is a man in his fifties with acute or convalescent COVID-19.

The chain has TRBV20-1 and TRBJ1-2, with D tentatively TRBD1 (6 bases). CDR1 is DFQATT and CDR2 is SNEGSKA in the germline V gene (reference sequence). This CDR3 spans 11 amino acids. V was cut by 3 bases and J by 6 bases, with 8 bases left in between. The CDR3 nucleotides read TGCAGTGCTAGGGGGGCCAATGGCTACACCTTC. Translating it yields CSARGANGYTF.

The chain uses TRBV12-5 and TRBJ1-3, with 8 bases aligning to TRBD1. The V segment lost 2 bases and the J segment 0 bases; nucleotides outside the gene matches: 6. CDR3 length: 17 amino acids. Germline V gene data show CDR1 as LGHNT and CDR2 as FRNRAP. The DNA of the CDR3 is TGTGCTAGTGGTTTGCCGCAAGGGACAGGCTCTGGAAACACCATATATTTT. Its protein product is CASGLPQGTGSGNTIYF.

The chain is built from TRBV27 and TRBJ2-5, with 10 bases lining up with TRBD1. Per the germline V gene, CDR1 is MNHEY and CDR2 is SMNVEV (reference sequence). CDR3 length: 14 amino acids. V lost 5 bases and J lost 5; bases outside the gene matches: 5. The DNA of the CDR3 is TGTGCCAGCAGTCCGCGGACAGGGGGGGAGACCCAGTACTTC. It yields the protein CASSPRTGGETQYF.

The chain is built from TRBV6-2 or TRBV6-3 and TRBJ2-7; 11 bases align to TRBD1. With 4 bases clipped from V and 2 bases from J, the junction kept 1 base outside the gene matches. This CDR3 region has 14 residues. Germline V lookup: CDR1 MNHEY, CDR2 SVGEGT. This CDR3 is CASSWGQGAYEQYF. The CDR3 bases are TGTGCCAGCAGTTGGGGACAGGGGGCCTACGAGCAGTACTTC.

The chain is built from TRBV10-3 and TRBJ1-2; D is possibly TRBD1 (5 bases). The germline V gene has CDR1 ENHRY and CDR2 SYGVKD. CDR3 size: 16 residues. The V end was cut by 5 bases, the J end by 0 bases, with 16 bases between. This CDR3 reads CAISKSQGGTNYGYTF. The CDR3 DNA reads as TGTGCCATCAGTAAATCTCAGGGAGGAACTAACTATGGCTACACCTTC.

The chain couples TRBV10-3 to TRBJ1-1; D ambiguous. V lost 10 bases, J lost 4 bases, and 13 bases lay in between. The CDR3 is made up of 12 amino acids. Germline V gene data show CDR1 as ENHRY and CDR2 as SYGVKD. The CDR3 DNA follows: TGTGCCACCGGGGAAATTGGCACTGAAGCTTTCTTT. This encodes CATGEIGTEAFF.

The chain's CDR3 is CASSEGGGANSPLHF. The CDR3 nucleotides read TGCGCCAGCAGTGAGGGAGGGGGCGCTAATTCACCCCTCCACTTT. V usage is TRBV10-2 and J usage is TRBJ1-6, with 7 positions matching TRBD1. Per germline, CDR1 WSHSY and CDR2 SAAADI. J lost 6 bases, V lost 2 bases, and 4 bases had no gene match. The CDR3 runs 15 residues.

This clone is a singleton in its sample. In DNA, the CDR3 is TGTGCCAGCTCGCCGGGACTAGCGGGATACAATGAGCAGTTCTTC. The encoded protein is CASSPGLAGYNEQFF. The chain uses TRBV18 and TRBJ2-1; 13 bases line up with TRBD2. Trimming took 6 bases from V and 4 from J; bases not matched to a gene: 3. The CDR3 consists of 15 residues. The germline V gene encodes CDR1 KGHSH and CDR2 LQKENI.

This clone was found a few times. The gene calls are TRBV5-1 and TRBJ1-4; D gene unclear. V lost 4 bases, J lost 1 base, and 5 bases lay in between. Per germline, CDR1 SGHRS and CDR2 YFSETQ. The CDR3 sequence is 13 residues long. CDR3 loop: CASSPLTNEKLFF. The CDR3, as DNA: TGCGCCAGCAGCCCCCTAACTAATGAAAAACTGTTTTTT.

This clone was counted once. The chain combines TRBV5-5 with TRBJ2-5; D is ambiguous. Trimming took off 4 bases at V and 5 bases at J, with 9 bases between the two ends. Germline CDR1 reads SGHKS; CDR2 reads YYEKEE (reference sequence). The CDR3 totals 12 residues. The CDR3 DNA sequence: TGTGCCAGCAGCCCCCCCTATGAGACCCAGTACTTC. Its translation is CASSPPYETQYF.

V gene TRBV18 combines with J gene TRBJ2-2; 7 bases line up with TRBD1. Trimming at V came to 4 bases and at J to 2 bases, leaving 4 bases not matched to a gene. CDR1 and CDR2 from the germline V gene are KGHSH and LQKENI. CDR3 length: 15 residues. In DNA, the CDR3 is TGTGCCAGCTCACTGGGACAGAGTAACACCGGGGAGCTGTTTTTT. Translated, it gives CASSLGQSNTGELFF.

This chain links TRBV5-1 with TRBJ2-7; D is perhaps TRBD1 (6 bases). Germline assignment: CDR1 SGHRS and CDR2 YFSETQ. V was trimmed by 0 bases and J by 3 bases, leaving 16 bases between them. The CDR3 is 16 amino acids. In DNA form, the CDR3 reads TGCGCCAGCAGCTTGGCCGGAGCAGGGGAATTCTACGAGCAGTACTTC. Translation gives CASSLAGAGEFYEQYF.

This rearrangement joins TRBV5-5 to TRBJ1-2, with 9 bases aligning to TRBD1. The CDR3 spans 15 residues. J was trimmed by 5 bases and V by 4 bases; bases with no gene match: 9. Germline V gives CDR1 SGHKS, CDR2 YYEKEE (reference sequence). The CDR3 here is CASSLPGQGWYGYTF. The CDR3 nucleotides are TGTGCCAGCAGCCTCCCTGGACAGGGGTGGTATGGCTACACCTTC.

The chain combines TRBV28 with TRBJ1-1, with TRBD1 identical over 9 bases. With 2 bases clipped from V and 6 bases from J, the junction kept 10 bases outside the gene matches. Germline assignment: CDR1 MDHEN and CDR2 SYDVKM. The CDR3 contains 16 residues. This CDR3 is CASSLGDRESNAEAFF. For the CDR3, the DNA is TGTGCCAGCAGTTTAGGGGACAGGGAGTCGAATGCTGAAGCTTTCTTT.

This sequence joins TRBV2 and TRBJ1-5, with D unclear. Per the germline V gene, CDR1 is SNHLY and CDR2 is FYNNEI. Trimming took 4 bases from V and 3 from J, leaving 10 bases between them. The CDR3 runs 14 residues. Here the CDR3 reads CASSVQNYNQPQHF. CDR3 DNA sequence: TGTGCCAGCAGTGTCCAGAACTACAATCAGCCCCAGCATTTT.

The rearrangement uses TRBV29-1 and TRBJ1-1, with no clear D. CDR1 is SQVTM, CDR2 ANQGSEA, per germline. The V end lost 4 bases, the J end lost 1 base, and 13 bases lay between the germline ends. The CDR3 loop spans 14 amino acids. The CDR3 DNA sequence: TGCAGCGTTGCGGACTTCCTCCCGAACACTGAAGCTTTCTTT. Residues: CSVADFLPNTEAFF. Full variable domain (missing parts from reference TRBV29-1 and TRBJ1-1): SAVISQKPSRDICQRGTSLTIQCQVDSQVTMMFWYRQQPGQSLTLIATANQGSEATYESGFVIDKFPISRPNLTFSTLTVSNMSPEDSSIYLCSVADFLPNTEAFFGQGTRLTVV.

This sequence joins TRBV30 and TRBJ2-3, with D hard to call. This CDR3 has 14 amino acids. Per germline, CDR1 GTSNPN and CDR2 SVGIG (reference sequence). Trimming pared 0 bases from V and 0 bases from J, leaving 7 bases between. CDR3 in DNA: TGTGCCTGGAGTGTTAGTAAAAGCACAGATACGCAGTATTTT. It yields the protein CAWSVSKSTDTQYF.

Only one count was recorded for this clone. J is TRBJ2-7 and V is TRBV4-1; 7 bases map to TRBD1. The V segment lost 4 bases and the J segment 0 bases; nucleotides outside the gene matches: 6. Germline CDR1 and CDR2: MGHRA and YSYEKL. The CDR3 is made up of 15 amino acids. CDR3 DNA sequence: TGCGCCAGCAGCCTGAGTAGGGACAGCTCCTACGAGCAGTACTTC. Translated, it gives CASSLSRDSSYEQYF.

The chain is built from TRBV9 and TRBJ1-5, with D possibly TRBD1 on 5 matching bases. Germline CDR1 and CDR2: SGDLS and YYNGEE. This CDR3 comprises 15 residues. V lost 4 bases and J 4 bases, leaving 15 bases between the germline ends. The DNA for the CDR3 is TGTGCCAGCAGCTTGGACGGGGGGGAAAATCAGCCCCAGCATTTT. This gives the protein CASSLDGGENQPQHF.

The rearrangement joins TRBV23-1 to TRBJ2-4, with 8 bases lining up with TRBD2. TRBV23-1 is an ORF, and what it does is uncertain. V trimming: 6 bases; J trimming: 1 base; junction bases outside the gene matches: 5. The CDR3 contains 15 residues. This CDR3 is CASRRGARAKNIQYF. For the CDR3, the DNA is TGCGCCAGCAGGCGGGGGGCTCGCGCCAAAAACATTCAGTACTTC.

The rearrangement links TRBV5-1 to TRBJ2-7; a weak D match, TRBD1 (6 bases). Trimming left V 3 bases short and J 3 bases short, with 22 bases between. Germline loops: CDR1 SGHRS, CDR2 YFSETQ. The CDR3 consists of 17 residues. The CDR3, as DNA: TGCGCCAGCAGCTCCGGGACACCATACGACCGCTACTACGAGCAGTACTTC. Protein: CASSSGTPYDRYYEQYF.

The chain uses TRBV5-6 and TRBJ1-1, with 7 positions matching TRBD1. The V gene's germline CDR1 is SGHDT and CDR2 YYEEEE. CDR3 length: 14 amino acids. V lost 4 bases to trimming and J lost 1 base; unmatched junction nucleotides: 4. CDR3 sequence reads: CASSPGQKNTEAFF. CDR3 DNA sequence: TGTGCCAGCAGCCCGGGACAGAAGAACACTGAAGCTTTCTTT.

CDR3 DNA sequence: TGCGCCAGCAGTGAAATGGCAGGGTCGTCGGCGCAGTACTTC. Its translation: CASSEMAGSSAQYF. The chain joins TRBV10-1 to TRBJ2-7; tentatively, D is TRBD1 (5 bases). Trimming took off 3 bases at V and 9 bases at J, with 18 bases between the two ends. The CDR3 has 14 amino acids. CDR1 is WNHNN, CDR2 SYGVQD, per germline (reference sequence).

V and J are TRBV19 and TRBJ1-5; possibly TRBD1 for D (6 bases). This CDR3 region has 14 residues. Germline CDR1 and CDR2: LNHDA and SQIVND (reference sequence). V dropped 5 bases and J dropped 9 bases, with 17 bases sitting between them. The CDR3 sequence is CASSVDRTILPQHF. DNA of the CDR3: TGTGCCAGTAGTGTTGACAGGACGATCTTGCCCCAGCATTTT.

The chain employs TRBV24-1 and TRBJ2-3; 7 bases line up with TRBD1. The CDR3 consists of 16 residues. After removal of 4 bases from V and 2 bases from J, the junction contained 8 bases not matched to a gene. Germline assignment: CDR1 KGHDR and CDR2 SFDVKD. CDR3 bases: TGTGCCACCAGTGAGTCGACAGGGTTTATCACAGATACGCAGTATTTT. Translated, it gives CATSESTGFITDTQYF.

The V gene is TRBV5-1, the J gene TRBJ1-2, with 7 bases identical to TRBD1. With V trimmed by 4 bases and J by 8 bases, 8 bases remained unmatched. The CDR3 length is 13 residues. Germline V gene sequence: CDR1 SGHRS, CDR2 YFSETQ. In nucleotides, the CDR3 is TGCGCCAGCAGCACCCGGACAGGAGGAGGCTACACCTTC. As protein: CASSTRTGGGYTF.

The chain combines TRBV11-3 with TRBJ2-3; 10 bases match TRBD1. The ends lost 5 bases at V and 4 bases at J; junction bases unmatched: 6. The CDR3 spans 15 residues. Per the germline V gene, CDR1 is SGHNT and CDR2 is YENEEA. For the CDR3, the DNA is TGTGCCAGCAGCGTCGGACAGGGGGACGCAGATACGCAGTATTTT. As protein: CASSVGQGDADTQYF.